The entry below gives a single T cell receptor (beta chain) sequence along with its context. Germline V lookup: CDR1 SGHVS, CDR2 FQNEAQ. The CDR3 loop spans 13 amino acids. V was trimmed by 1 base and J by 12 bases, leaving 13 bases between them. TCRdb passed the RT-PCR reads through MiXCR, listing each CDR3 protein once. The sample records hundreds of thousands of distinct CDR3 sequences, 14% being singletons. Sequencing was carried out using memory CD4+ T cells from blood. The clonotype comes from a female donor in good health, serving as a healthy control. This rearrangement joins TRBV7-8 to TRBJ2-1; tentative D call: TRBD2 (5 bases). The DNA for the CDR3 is TGTGCCAGCAGCTTAGAGGTTCGCGGGCTGCAGTTCTTC. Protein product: CASSLEVRGLQFF. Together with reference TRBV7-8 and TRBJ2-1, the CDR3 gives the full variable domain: GAGVSQSPRYKVAKRGQDVALRCDPISGHVSLFWYQQALGQGPEFLTYFQNEAQLDKSGLPSDRFFAERPEGSVSTLKIQRTQQEDSAVYLCASSLEVRGLQFFGPGTRLTVL.